Following are 3 T cell receptor beta chains from one sample sequenced in a study of T cell responses to AZD1222 COVID-19 vaccine. Some clones are missing from TCRdb's copy, which holds only in-frame ones; the method was immunoSEQ multiplex PCR. Of some 86,000 clones in the sample, 92% are singletons; the top ten hold approximately 5.2%. The source material was peripheral blood, sampled on day 0 of AZD1222 vaccination. Receptors were obtained from an adult in good health.

This rearrangement joins TRBV2 to TRBJ2-5, with D unresolved. The V gene lost 7 bases and the J gene lost 2 bases, with 11 bases spanning the gap. Per germline, CDR1 SNHLY and CDR2 FYNNEI. CDR3 length: 13 residues. The CDR3 region is CASNSHQQETQYF. CDR3 DNA: TGTGCCAGCAACTCCCATCAACAAGAGACCCAGTACTTC.

J is TRBJ2-7 and V is TRBV25-1; 12 bases match TRBD2. V shed 8 bases and J 2 bases; nucleotides not matched to a gene: 4. This CDR3 region has 14 residues. Germline V gene data show CDR1 as MGHDK and CDR2 as SYGVNS. In DNA form, the CDR3 reads TGTGCCAGCGCGGGACTAGCGGGTCCCTACGAGCAGTACTTC. This gives the protein CASAGLAGPYEQYF.

This clone has a single count. The chain combines TRBV27 with TRBJ2-2, with a tentative D call TRBD1 (7 bases). Between the trimmed V and J ends, which lost 3 bases and 2 bases, there was a span of 16 bases. Germline V CDR1 and CDR2: MNHEY, SMNVEV (reference sequence). The CDR3 is made up of 17 amino acids. Here the CDR3 DNA reads TGTGCCAGCAGTTTTCTCGCGGGACAGAGAAACACCGGGGAGCTGTTTTTT. This encodes CASSFLAGQRNTGELFF.